These T cell receptor beta chains were read from a single sample in a study of control samples from healthy donors and cancer patients. Only in-frame clones appear in the TCRdb table, and some are missing; sequencing was by immunoSEQ multiplex PCR. This sample has tens of thousands of clones, with around 84% found just once. The source material was blood. These receptor sequences come from a man between 45 and 60 years old in good health. Each CDR3 is given with its conserved first and last residue. The D gene is left open where the match is weak. A row's size may be missing; if present it is once, few, many or a size class.

clone_size	v_call	d_call	j_call	cdr3_nt	cdr3_aa
.	TRBV9	.	TRBJ2-7	TGTGCCAGCAGCTTCCGGGGCCTTGGGGACGAGCAGTACTTC	CASSFRGLGDEQYF
.	TRBV18	.	TRBJ2-2	TGTGCCAGCTCACCACCGTCAGGACTGAACACCGGGGAGCTGTTTTTT	CASSPPSGLNTGELFF
.	TRBV29-1	.	TRBJ2-6	TGCAGCGTTGATGGAGGGAGTGGGGCCAACGTCCTGACTTTC	CSVDGGSGANVLTF
.	TRBV30	.	TRBJ1-2	TGTGCCTGGAGCGGTGTAACAGTTTACTATGGCTACACCTTC	CAWSGVTVYYGYTF
few	TRBV10-3	.	TRBJ1-4	TGTGCCATCAGTGAGTCTGGGGGCAGGGAAAAACTGTTTTTT	CAISESGGREKLFF
.	TRBV9	.	TRBJ1-1	TGTGCCAGCAGCGCCCCGGTTGATTCGAACACTGAAGCTTTCTTT	CASSAPVDSNTEAFF
.	TRBV4-3	.	TRBJ1-2	TGCGCCAGCAGCCAAGATTGGCAGTTCAGCTATGGCTACACCTTC	CASSQDWQFSYGYTF
once	TRBV11-3	TRBD1	TRBJ1-2	TGTGCCAGCAGCTTAGGGGACAGCTACTATGGCTACACCTTC	CASSLGDSYYGYTF
.	TRBV6-5	.	TRBJ1-6	TGTGCCAGCAGGCGTGGGGATAATTCACCCCTCCACTTT	CASRRGDNSPLHF
.	TRBV6-5	.	TRBJ1-3	TGTGTCAGCAGAGGGGACCCCGGCGGAAACACCATATATTTT	CVSRGDPGGNTIYF
.	TRBV3-1/TRBV3-2	.	TRBJ1-5	TGTGCCAGCAGCCGGACACTGAATCAGCCCCAGCATTTT	CASSRTLNQPQHF
.	TRBV5-1	.	TRBJ1-4	TGCGCCAGCAGCGTTAACCGGGGGAATGAAAAACTGTTTTTT	CASSVNRGNEKLFF
.	TRBV19	.	TRBJ2-3	TGTGCCAGTAGTACTGCCATGACAGATACGCAGTATTTT	CASSTAMTDTQYF
.	TRBV3-1/TRBV3-2	.	TRBJ1-5	TGTGCCAGCAGCCTTTCGACAGGACCCCAGCATTTT	CASSLSTGPQHF
.	TRBV11-2	.	TRBJ2-1	TGTGCCAGCAGCTTAGACGGTGTGGGTAGCGGAGTCTACAATGAGCAGTTCTTC	CASSLDGVGSGVYNEQFF
.	TRBV30	.	TRBJ2-7	TGTGCCTGGAGTGTAGGGGCGGGAAGCTCCTACGAGCAGTACTTC	CAWSVGAGSSYEQYF
.	TRBV28	.	TRBJ2-7	TGTGCCAGCATCCCGACGGGCCGTCCCTACGAGCAGTACTTC	CASIPTGRPYEQYF
.	TRBV11-2	TRBD2	TRBJ2-1	TGTGCCAGCACCTTGGGACTAGCGGGTTCTGAGCAGTTCTTC	CASTLGLAGSEQFF
.	TRBV18	.	TRBJ2-2	TGTGCCAGCTCACCGTTGTCGCCGGACAACCCGAACACCGGGGAGCTGTTTTTT	CASSPLSPDNPNTGELFF
.	TRBV11-3	TRBD2	TRBJ2-7	TGTGCCAGCAGCTTAGATCGGAGAGGGCGGGAGTTGACCTACGAGCAGTACTTC	CASSLDRRGRELTYEQYF
once	TRBV19	TRBD2	TRBJ2-1	TGTGCCCTTGTAGCGGGAGTATCAAGTGAGCAGTTCTTC	CALVAGVSSEQFF